This TCR beta chain originates from a study of T cell responses to AZD1222 COVID-19 vaccine. About the study: Pooled together were second doses at about 4 or about 12 weeks.

Regarding the study as a whole: The breadth and depth of Spike-specific TCRs increased once two AZD1222 doses had been given. Spike was spanned by vaccine-associated CD4 TCRs, with dominance at 160-218 and 743-854. White British ancestry dominated among donors, who included more females, and clonal diversity was possibly underestimated.

A note on this clone: The antigen is not known.

The CDR3 covers 15 residues. V trimming: 3 bases; J trimming: 2 bases; junction bases outside the gene matches: 4. Germline V gene lookup returns CDR1 LNHDA and CDR2 SQIVND (reference sequence). Produced via immunoSEQ multiplex PCR; TCRdb's table is partial and in-frame only. The data hold some 130,000 clones, with 80% to 95% observed a single time. This specimen was peripheral blood, taken on day 0 of AZD1222 vaccination. The receptor's source is an adult in good health. V usage is TRBV19 and J usage is TRBJ1-5; TRBD1 agrees at 7 bases. The CDR3 coding sequence is TGTGCCAGTAGTATCGACAGGGCCCGCAATCAGCCCCAGCATTTT. Translating it yields CASSIDRARNQPQHF.